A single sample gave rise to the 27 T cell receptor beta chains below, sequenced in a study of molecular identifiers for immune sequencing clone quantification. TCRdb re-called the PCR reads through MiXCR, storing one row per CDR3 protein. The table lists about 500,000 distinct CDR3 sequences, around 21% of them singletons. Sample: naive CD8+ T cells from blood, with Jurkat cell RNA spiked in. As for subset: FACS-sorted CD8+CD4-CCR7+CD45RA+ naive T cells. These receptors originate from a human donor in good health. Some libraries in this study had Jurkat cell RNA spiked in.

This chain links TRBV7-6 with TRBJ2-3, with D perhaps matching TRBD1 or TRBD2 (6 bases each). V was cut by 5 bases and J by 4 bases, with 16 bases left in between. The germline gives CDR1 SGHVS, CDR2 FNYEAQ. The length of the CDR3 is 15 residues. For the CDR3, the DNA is TGTGCCAGCAGCCCTAGCGTCGGGGGCGCAGATACGCAGTATTTT. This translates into CASSPSVGGADTQYF.

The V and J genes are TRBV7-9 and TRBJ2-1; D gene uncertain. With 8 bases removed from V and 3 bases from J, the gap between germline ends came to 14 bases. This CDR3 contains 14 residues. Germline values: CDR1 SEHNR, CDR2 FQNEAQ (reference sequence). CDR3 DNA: TGTGCCAGCGGAGCCGGGCTCGTCTACAATGAGCAGTTCTTC. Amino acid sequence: CASGAGLVYNEQFF.

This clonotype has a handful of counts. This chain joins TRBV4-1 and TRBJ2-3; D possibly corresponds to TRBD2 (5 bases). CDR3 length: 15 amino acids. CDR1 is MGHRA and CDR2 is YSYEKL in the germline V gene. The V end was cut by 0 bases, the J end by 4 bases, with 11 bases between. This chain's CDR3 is CASSQEVGVPDTQYF. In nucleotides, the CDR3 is TGCGCCAGCAGCCAAGAGGTCGGGGTCCCAGATACGCAGTATTTT.

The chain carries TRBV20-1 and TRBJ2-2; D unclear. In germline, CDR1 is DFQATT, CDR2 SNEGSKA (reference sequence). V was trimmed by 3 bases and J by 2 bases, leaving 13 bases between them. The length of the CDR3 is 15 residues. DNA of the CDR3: TGCAGTGCTAGTCATGGGCTAGTAAACACCGGGGAGCTGTTTTTT. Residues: CSASHGLVNTGELFF.

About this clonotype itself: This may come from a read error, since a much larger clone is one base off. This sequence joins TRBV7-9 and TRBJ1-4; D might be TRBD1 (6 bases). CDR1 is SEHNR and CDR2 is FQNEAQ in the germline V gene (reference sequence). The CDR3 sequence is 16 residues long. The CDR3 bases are TGTGCCAGCAGCGATGGACAGAGGGCAACTAATGAAAAACTGTCTTTT. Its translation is CASSDGQRATNEKLSF.

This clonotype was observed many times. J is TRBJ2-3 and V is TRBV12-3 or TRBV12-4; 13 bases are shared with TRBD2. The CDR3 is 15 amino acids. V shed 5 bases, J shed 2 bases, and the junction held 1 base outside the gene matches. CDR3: CASSGLAGDTDTQYF. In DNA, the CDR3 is TGTGCCAGCAGTGGACTAGCGGGAGACACAGATACGCAGTATTTT.

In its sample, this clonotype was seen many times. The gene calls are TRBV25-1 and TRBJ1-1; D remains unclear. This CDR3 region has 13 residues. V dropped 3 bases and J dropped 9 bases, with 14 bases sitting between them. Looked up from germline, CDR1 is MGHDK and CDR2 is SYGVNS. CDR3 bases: TGTGCCAGCAGTGACGACCTGAACCCTCAAGCTTTCTTT. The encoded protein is CASSDDLNPQAFF.

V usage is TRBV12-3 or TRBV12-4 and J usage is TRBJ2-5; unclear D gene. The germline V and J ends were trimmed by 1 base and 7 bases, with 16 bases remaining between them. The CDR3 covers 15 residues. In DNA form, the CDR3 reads TGTGCCAGCAGTTTAGATGGCGCCCAAGGCGGGACCCAGTACTTC. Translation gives CASSLDGAQGGTQYF.

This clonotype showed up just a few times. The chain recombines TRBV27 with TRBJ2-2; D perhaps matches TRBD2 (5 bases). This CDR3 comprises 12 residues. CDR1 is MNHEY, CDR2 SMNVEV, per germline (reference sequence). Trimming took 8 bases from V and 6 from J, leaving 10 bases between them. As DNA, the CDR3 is TGTGCCAGCCGCTACGGGGCCGGGGAGCTGTTTTTT. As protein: CASRYGAGELFF.

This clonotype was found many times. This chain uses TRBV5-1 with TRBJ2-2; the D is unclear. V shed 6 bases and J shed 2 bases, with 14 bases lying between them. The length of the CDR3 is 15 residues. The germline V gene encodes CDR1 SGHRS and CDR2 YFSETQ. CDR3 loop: CASNQLSDNTGELFF. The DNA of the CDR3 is TGCGCCAGCAACCAGCTATCGGATAACACCGGGGAGCTGTTTTTT.

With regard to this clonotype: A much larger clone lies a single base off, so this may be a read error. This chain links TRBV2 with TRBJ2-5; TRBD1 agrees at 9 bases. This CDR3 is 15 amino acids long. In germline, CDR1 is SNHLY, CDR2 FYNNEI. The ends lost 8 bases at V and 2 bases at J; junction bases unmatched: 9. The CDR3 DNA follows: TGTGCCAGCCATGAGTGGACAGGGGATCAAGAGACCCAGTACTTC. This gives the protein CASHEWTGDQETQYF. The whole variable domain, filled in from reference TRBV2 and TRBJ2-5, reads EPEVTQTPSHQVTQMGQEVILRCVPISNHLYFYWYRQILGQKVEFLVSFYNNEISEKSEIFDDQFSVERPDGSNFTLKIRSTKLEDSAMYFCASHEWTGDQETQYFGPGTRLLVL.

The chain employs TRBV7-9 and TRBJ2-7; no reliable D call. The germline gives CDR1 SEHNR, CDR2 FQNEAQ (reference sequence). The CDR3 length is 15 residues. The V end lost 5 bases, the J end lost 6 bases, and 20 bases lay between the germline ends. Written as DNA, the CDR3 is TGTGCCAGCAGCCCGACGGAATGGGGTCTACGCGAGCAGTACTTC. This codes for CASSPTEWGLREQYF.

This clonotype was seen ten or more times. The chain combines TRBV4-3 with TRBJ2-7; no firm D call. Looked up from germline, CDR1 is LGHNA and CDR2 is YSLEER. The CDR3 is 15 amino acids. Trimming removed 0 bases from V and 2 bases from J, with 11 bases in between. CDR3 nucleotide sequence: TGCGCCAGCAGCCAAGACAGGAACCAAGCCTACGAGCAGTACTTC. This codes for CASSQDRNQAYEQYF.

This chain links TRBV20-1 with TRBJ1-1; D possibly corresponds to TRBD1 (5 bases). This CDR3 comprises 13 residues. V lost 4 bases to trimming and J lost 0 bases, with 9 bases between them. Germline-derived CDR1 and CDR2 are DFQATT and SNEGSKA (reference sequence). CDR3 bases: TGCAGTGCTAACGGGGCCCTGAACACTGAAGCTTTCTTT. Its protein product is CSANGALNTEAFF.

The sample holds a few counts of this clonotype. The CDR3 loop is CASSLGYGISYNSPLHF. CDR3 in DNA: TGTGCCAGCAGCTTAGGATATGGGATCTCCTATAATTCACCCCTCCACTTT. The rearrangement links TRBV5-6 to TRBJ1-6; D is undetermined. Trimming pared 2 bases from V and 0 bases from J, leaving 12 bases between. Germline-derived CDR1 and CDR2 are SGHDT and YYEEEE. CDR3 length: 17 residues.

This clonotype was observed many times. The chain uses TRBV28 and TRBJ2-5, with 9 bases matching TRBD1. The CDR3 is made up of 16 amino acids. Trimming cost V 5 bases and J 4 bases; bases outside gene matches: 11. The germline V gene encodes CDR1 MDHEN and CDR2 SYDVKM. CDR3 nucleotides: TGTGCCAGCAGTCAACAGGGGGCTCGGCGTGGAGAGACCCAGTACTTC. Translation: CASSQQGARRGETQYF.

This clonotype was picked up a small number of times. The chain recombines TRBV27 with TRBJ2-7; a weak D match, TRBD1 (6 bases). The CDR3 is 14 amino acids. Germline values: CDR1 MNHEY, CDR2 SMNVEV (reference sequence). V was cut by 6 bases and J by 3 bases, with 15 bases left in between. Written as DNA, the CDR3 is TGTGCCAGCAGGACCCGGGACAATGTCTACGAGCAGTACTTC. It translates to CASRTRDNVYEQYF.

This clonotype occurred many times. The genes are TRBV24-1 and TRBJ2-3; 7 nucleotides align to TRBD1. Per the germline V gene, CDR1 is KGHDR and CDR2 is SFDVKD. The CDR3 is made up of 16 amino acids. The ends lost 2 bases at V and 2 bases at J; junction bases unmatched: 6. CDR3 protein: CATSDSGQRYTDTQYF. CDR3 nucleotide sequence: TGTGCCACCAGTGATTCGGGACAGCGATACACAGATACGCAGTATTTT.

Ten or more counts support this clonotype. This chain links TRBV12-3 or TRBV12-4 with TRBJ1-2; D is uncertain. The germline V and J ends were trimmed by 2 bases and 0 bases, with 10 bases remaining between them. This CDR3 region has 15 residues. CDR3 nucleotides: TGTGCCAGCAGTTTATCGGAAAAGTCTAACTATGGCTACACCTTC. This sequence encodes CASSLSEKSNYGYTF.

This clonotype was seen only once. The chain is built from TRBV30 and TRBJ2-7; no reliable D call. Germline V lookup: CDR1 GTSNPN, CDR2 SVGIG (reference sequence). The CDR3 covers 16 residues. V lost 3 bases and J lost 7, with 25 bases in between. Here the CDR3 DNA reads TGTGCCTGGAGCCTGGGATCTTTAGGGATCTTCAGGGAGCAGTACTTC. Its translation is CAWSLGSLGIFREQYF.

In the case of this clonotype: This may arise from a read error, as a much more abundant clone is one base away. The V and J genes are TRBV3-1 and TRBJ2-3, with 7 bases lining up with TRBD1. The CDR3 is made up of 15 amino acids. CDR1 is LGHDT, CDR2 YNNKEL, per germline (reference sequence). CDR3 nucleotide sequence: TGTGCCAGCAGCCATACGGGACAGAGCACAGATACGCGGTATTTT. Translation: CASSHTGQSTDTRYF.

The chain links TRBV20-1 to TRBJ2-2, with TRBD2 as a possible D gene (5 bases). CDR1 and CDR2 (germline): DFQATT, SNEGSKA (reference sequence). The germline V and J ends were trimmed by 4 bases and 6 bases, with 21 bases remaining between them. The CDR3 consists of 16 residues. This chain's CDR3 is CSATTGRTGLAGELFF. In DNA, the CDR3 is TGCAGTGCTACAACCGGAAGGACTGGCCTAGCCGGGGAGCTGTTTTTT.

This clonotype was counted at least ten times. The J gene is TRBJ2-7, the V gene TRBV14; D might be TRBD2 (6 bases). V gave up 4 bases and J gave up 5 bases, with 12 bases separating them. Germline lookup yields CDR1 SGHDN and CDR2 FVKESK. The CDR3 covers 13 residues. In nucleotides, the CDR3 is TGTGCCAGCAGCCCGGGGACTTGGGACGAGCAGTACTTC. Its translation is CASSPGTWDEQYF.

The CDR3 coding sequence is TGCAGTGCTAGAGATTTCAAGGAGAACACTGAAGCTTTCTTT. This gives the protein CSARDFKENTEAFF. The gene calls are TRBV20-1 and TRBJ1-1; D remains ambiguous. The germline V gene encodes CDR1 DFQATT and CDR2 SNEGSKA (reference sequence). The CDR3 has 14 amino acids. V was shortened by 0 bases and J by 1 base, with 9 bases between the two germline ends.

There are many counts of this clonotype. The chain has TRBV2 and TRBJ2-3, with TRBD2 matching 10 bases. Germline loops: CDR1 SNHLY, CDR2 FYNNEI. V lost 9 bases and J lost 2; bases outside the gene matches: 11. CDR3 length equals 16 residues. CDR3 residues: CASLSGRAGNTDTQYF. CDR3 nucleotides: TGTGCCAGTTTGAGCGGGAGGGCCGGTAACACAGATACGCAGTATTTT.

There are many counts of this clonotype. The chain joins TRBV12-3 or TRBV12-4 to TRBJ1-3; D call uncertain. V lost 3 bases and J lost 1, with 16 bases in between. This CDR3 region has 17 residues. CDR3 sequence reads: CASSFPRTAKSGNTIYF. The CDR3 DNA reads TGTGCCAGCAGTTTCCCTCGGACCGCCAAGTCTGGAAACACCATATATTTT.

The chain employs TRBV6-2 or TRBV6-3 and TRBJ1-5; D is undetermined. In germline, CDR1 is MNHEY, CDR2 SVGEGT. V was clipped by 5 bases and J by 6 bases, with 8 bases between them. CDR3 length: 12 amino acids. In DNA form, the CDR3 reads TGTGCCAGCAGTCCCGCAATTCAGCCCCAGCATTTT. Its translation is CASSPAIQPQHF.